This is a list of T cell receptor beta chains from one sample in a study of cytomegalovirus exposure and HLA in healthy donors. Sequenced by immunoSEQ multiplex PCR; TCRdb stores in-frame clones only, minus some. The sample carries about 110,000 clones, around 79% recorded once. Material: PBMCs. These receptors all come from a man between 60 and 75 years old in good health and CMV-seronegative. Both conserved end residues are part of each CDR3. D genes are given only for firm matches. For some rows the clone size is stated as once, few or many, or as a class when expanded; others skip it.

d_gene	abundance	j_gene	v_gene	CDR3nt	CDR3aa
TRBD2	few	TRBJ2-2	TRBV7-3	TGTGCCAGCAGCTACGCGGGGGCGAACACCGGGGAGCTGTTTTTT	CASSYAGANTGELFF
TRBD1	-	TRBJ2-6	TRBV7-3	TGTGCCAGCAGCTTAGGTCCCGACAGGGGGTCAGGGGCCAACGTCCTGACTTTC	CASSLGPDRGSGANVLTF
TRBD2	few	TRBJ2-4	TRBV5-1	TGCGCCAGCAGCTTGGTTGCGAGCGGGGGGGCGGGCATTCAGTACTTC	CASSLVASGGAGIQYF
-	-	TRBJ1-4	TRBV7-6	TGTGCCAGCAGCCTGGGGGCGGACACTAATGAAAAACTGTTTTTT	CASSLGADTNEKLFF
-	-	TRBJ2-5	TRBV21-1	TGTGCCAGCAGCAAAGGGACGGGGTCGGAGACCCAGTACTTC	CASSKGTGSETQYF
-	-	TRBJ1-1	TRBV6-5	TGTGCCTGCTGGGGGGGTACTGAAGCTTTCTTT	CACWGGTEAFF
-	-	TRBJ2-2	TRBV2	TGTGCCAGCAGCCTGAAGGGTCTGGAGGCCGGGGAGCTGTTTTTT	CASSLKGLEAGELFF
TRBD1	-	TRBJ2-5	TRBV20-1	TGCAGTACTAACAGGGGAAAGACCCAGTACTTC	CSTNRGKTQYF
-	few	TRBJ1-2	TRBV6-5	TGTGCCAGCGGGGGGAGAAGACCTTATGGCTACACCTTC	CASGGRRPYGYTF
TRBD2	-	TRBJ2-2	TRBV11-3	TGTGCCAGCAGCTTATCGGGGGGGGCCGACACCGGGGAGCTGTTTTTT	CASSLSGGADTGELFF
-	once	TRBJ1-1	TRBV29-1	TGCAGCGTTGAAGTGACAGGCGACGAAGCTTTCTTT	CSVEVTGDEAFF
TRBD2	-	TRBJ2-3	TRBV9	TGTGCCAGCAGCGTAGGAGTCCTAGCGGGGGGACGAGATACGCAGTATTTT	CASSVGVLAGGRDTQYF
-	-	TRBJ1-3	TRBV5-1	TGCGCCAGCAGCATCAGAGGCGGAAACACCATATATTTT	CASSIRGGNTIYF
TRBD2	-	TRBJ2-5	TRBV11-3	TGTGCCAGCAGCTTAAGCGGGGAAGAGACCCAGTACTTC	CASSLSGEETQYF
TRBD1	-	TRBJ1-2	TRBV30	TGTGCCTGGGAACCCCCAGGGGGTTCCTATGGCTACACCTTC	CAWEPPGGSYGYTF
-	-	TRBJ1-2	TRBV7-2	TGTGCCAGCAGCCTTATCCGGACAGCCTACTATGGCTACACCTTC	CASSLIRTAYYGYTF
TRBD2	few	TRBJ2-1	TRBV11-1	TGTGCCAGCAGCTTGAAGCGGGGGAAAAGCTCCTACAATGAGCAGTTCTTC	CASSLKRGKSSYNEQFF
TRBD2	-	TRBJ2-7	TRBV5-4	TGTGCCAGCAGCAAAAAACTAGCGGGGGGGACGAGCTCCTACGAGCAGTACTTC	CASSKKLAGGTSSYEQYF
-	few	TRBJ2-3	TRBV5-5	TGTGCCAGCAGCTTGGGGAATTTGGGCTTCACAGATACGCAGTATTTT	CASSLGNLGFTDTQYF
-	few	TRBJ1-6	TRBV9	TGTGCCAGCAGCTTGGGCGGGGTGGGAGGTGGTAATTCACCCCTCCACTTT	CASSLGGVGGGNSPLHF
-	-	TRBJ2-3	TRBV4-2	TGTGCCAGCAGCCAAGATAATGGCAGGGCAGATACGCAGTATTTT	CASSQDNGRADTQYF
TRBD2	-	TRBJ2-7	TRBV6-5	TGTGCCAGCAGTCGCCTAGCGGGGGGGTCCTACGAGCAGTACTTC	CASSRLAGGSYEQYF
TRBD1	-	TRBJ2-5	TRBV5-4	TGTGCCAGCAGCCCCGTCTCCTTGACAGGGGGCGGATGGGAGACCCAGTACTTC	CASSPVSLTGGGWETQYF
-	-	TRBJ2-2	TRBV7-9	TGTGCCAGCAGCTTTTATCTCGGGGGGCTGTTTTTT	CASSFYLGGLFF
-	-	TRBJ1-3	TRBV5-1	TGCGCCAGCAGCTTCCGGCCGACTGGGGGGTCTGGAAACACCATATATTTT	CASSFRPTGGSGNTIYF
-	-	TRBJ1-1	TRBV7-8	TGTGCCAGCAGCCCGCGACAGAGTAACACTGAAGCTTTCTTT	CASSPRQSNTEAFF
TRBD1	-	TRBJ1-1	TRBV9	TGTGCCAGCAGCCCCCCCCTGACAGGGATGAACACTGAAGCTTTCTTT	CASSPPLTGMNTEAFF
-	-	TRBJ1-4	TRBV9	TGTGCCAGCAGCGATGGGGGGGGTTCTAATGAAAAACTGTTTTTT	CASSDGGGSNEKLFF
TRBD1	-	TRBJ1-3	TRBV5-5	TGTGCCAGCAGCCCCTGGGACAGCTCTGGAAACACCATATATTTT	CASSPWDSSGNTIYF
TRBD1	-	TRBJ2-6	TRBV13	TGTGCCAGCAGCCCGGGACAGGGAATTTTCCCTGGGGCCAACGTCCTGACTTTC	CASSPGQGIFPGANVLTF
-	-	TRBJ1-4	TRBV19	TGTGCCAGTAGTCGAAGGGGGACGCGTGAAAAACTGTTTTTT	CASSRRGTREKLFF
-	-	TRBJ1-1	TRBV5-8	TGTGCCAGCAGCTTGATTGGGAGTCAAGCTTTCTTT	CASSLIGSQAFF
TRBD1	-	TRBJ1-1	TRBV5-8	TGTGCCAGCAGCCTAGGACAGGGGCACACTGAAGCTTTCTTT	CASSLGQGHTEAFF
-	-	TRBJ1-2	TRBV6-1	TGTGCCAGCAGCCCGAACAGGAGTCCGTCCTTC	CASSPNRSPSF
TRBD2	-	TRBJ2-2	TRBV5-8	TGTGCCAGCAGCTTGGGGAATCTAGCGGGGCTATCGAACACCGGGGAGCTGTTTTTT	CASSLGNLAGLSNTGELFF
TRBD2	-	TRBJ2-5	TRBV5-1	TGCGCCAGCAGCTTGTCAACTAGCGGGGGGGAAGAGACCCAGTACTTC	CASSLSTSGGEETQYF
TRBD2	few	TRBJ2-1	TRBV5-4	TGTGCCAGCAGCCTTCTAGCGGGGACTAACAATGAGCAGTTCTTC	CASSLLAGTNNEQFF
TRBD2	-	TRBJ2-3	TRBV7-2	TGTGCCAGCAGCTTCGCCGGGGGGGAAGATACGCAGTATTTT	CASSFAGGEDTQYF
-	-	TRBJ1-5	TRBV10-3	TGTGCCATCAGTAAGGGGGGGAATCAGCCCCAGCATTTT	CAISKGGNQPQHF
-	-	TRBJ1-1	TRBV18	TGTGCCAGCTCACCCCAAGGGGTTGGCTCCACTGAAGCTTTCTTT	CASSPQGVGSTEAFF
-	-	TRBJ1-1	TRBV5-3	TGTGCCAGAAGCCAAAGACAGCACATGAACACTGAAGCTTTCTTT	CARSQRQHMNTEAFF
TRBD1	-	TRBJ1-4	TRBV5-4	TGTGCCAGCAGCCACCAGGGGGTGGATGAAAAACTGTTTTTT	CASSHQGVDEKLFF
-	once	TRBJ1-1	TRBV5-4	TGTGCCAGCAGCTTGGGACAGATGAACACTGAAGCTTTCTTT	CASSLGQMNTEAFF
-	-	TRBJ1-6	TRBV2	TGTGCCAGCAGTGACTTCAGGGTAAACAGTGATTCACCCCTCCACTTT	CASSDFRVNSDSPLHF
-	few	TRBJ1-4	TRBV19	TGTGCCAGTAGTATGCTTCGGACAAGTAGTGAAAAACTGTTTTTT	CASSMLRTSSEKLFF
TRBD1	-	TRBJ2-7	TRBV7-9	TGTGCCAGCGAGGGGGCGCGAGAGCAGTACTTC	CASEGAREQYF
TRBD1	few	TRBJ1-6	TRBV5-6	TGTGCCAGCAGCCGAAGGACAGGGGGTAAATCACCCCTCCACTTT	CASSRRTGGKSPLHF
-	once	TRBJ2-5	TRBV2	TGTGCCAGCAGTGGGAGGGGGCAGGGGCAAGAGACCCAGTACTTC	CASSGRGQGQETQYF
-	-	TRBJ2-3	TRBV4-3	TGCGCCAGCAGCCAAGATACGGCGGAGGATACGCAGTATTTT	CASSQDTAEDTQYF
TRBD2	-	TRBJ2-5	TRBV29-1	TGCAGCGTGTGGCGCGGGGCGGGGGGTGAGACCCAGTACTTC	CSVWRGAGGETQYF
TRBD1	-	TRBJ1-2	TRBV4-3	TGCGCCAGCAGTGTCGGGACAGGGGACTATGGCTACACCTTC	CASSVGTGDYGYTF
-	-	TRBJ1-2	TRBV19	TGTGCCAGTAACGACAGGTGGGGCTACACCTTC	CASNDRWGYTF
TRBD1	-	TRBJ1-6	TRBV9	TGTGCCAGCAGCGCAACGGGACAGGGGACTTCACCCCTCCACTTT	CASSATGQGTSPLHF
TRBD2	once	TRBJ2-2	TRBV7-2	TGTGCCAGCTCTCGGGGGGTTAACACCGGGGAGCTGTTTTTT	CASSRGVNTGELFF
-	few	TRBJ2-5	TRBV27	TGTGCCAGCAGTTTGGGGCGGCCCCCGGGGACCCAGTACTTC	CASSLGRPPGTQYF